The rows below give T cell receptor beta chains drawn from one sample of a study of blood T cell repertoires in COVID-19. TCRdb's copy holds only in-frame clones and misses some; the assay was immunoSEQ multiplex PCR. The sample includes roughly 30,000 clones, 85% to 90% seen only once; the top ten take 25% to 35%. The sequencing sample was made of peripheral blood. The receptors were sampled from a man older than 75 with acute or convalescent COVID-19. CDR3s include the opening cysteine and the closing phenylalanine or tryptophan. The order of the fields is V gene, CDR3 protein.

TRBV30	CAWRGPDSRNTEAFF
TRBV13	CASSDSLGTEGNTIYF
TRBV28	CASSPPQGEGEKLFF
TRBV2	CASRTLGNQPQHF
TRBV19	CAIQGDDYGYTF
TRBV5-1	CASSLGTGLGTEAFF
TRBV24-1	CATSDADRSSYNEQFF
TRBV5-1	CASSLVAGGNEQFF
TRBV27	CASNTRRDTEAFF
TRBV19	CASSSASGIGTGELFF
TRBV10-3	CAIRANTGELFF
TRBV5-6	CASSTDDGDYGYTF
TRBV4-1	CASSQDLGGGKQYF
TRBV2	CASSEGVTGANVLTF
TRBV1	CTSSPEGQVDEQFF
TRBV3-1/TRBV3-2	CASSLSTSGSETQYF
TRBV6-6	CASSGSSGSYEQYF
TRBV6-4	CASSDLRGASGDYEQYF
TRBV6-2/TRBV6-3	CASSYLQREEQPQHF
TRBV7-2	CASSLGLDYNEQFF
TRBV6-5	CASSYSAGELNSPLHF
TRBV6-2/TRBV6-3	CASSRIPGQGAGQPQHF
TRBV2	CASSSRASGARQETQYF
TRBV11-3	CASSRGTANTGELFF
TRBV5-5	CASSPRLGSAFYEQYF
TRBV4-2	CASSQAPGRGTVRWGYTF
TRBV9	CASSGTLGGMETQYF
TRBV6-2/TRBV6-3	CASSYSRGSGSTDTQYF
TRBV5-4	CASSSGTGSSYEQYF
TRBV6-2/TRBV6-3	CASSSRSGQGAYGYTF
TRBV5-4	CAIGLAGLGTQYF
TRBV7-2	CASSLFGVRTSYEQYF
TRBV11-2	CASSLGQGGVGPQHF
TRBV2	CASSGLGTGTEAFF
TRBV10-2	CASRVLGAGELFF
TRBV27	CASSLYGGSSYNSPLHF
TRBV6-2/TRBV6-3	CASSLRELVEQFF
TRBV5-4	CASSLLETSVTGELFF
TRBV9	CASSTRLAPNTGELFF
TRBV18	CASSPPLGQVGETQYF
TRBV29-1	CSVVKTGTGGTAGANVLTF
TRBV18	CASSTGTTEQFF